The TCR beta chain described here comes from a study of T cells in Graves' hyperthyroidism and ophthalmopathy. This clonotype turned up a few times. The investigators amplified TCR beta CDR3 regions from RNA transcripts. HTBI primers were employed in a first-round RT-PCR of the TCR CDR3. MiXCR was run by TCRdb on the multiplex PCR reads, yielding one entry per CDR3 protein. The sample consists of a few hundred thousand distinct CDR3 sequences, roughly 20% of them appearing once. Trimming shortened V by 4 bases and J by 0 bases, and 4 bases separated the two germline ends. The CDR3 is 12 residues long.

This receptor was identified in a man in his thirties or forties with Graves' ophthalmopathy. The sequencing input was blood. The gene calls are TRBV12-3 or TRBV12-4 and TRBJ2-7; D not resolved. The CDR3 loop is CASSWISYEQYF. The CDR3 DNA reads TGTGCCAGCAGTTGGATCTCCTACGAGCAGTACTTC.